This is a list of T cell receptor beta chains from one sample in a study of blood T cell repertoires in COVID-19. The data were produced by immunoSEQ multiplex PCR, yet TCRdb's version contains in-frame clones alone and is incomplete. The sample has about 63,000 clones, around 88% seen once. Sequences were obtained from peripheral blood. These receptor sequences come from a human donor in a cohort sampled during active COVID-19. The CDR3 runs from the conserved cysteine through the conserved F or W. The D gene is left open where the match is weak. Clone size is given for some rows only: seen once, a few or many times, or a class if the clone is expanded.

TRBJ2-1,TRBV29-1,few,.,TGCAGCGTTGAAGATGATGTTGTTTGGGAGATCTTC,CSVEDDVVWEIF
TRBJ1-2,TRBV29-1,.,.,TGCAGCGTTGGAGGCAGGGGCGATGGAGGCTACACCTTC,CSVGGRGDGGYTF
TRBJ2-3,TRBV18,.,TRBD1,TGTGCCAGCTCACCGAAAGGGACAGGGGACCCCAGGGATACGCAGTATTTT,CASSPKGTGDPRDTQYF
TRBJ1-1,TRBV18,.,TRBD1,TGTGCCAGCTCACCACGACCCGGACAGGGGAGACCCACTGAAGCTTTCTTT,CASSPRPGQGRPTEAFF
TRBJ1-6,TRBV5-5,.,.,TGTGCCAGCAGCTTGTTCGGGCCCCTCCACTTT,CASSLFGPLHF
TRBJ2-5,TRBV7-8,.,TRBD2,TGTGCCAGCAGGATAGGGGTAGCGGGGGGGCAAGAGACCCAGTACTTC,CASRIGVAGGQETQYF
TRBJ2-7,TRBV23-1,.,TRBD2,TGCGCCAGCAGTCAACCCAAGACTAGCGGGGTCTCCTACGAGCAGTACTTC,CASSQPKTSGVSYEQYF
TRBJ2-1,TRBV5-1,.,TRBD2,TGCGCCAGCAGCTTGACTAGCGGGAGTCTATACAATGAGCAGTTCTTC,CASSLTSGSLYNEQFF
TRBJ2-3,TRBV19,.,.,TGTGCCAGTAGTCCTTTAGCCCGCCAGCTTATTAGCACAGATACGCAGTATTTT,CASSPLARQLISTDTQYF
TRBJ1-5,TRBV2,once,.,TGTGCCAGCAACAGGGATCAGCCCCAGCATTTT,CASNRDQPQHF
TRBJ2-1,TRBV3-1/TRBV3-2,.,.,TGTGCCAGCAGCCAGGCGCGGTACGGAGGGTCCTACAATGAGCAGTTCTTC,CASSQARYGGSYNEQFF
TRBJ1-1,TRBV7-9,.,.,TGTGCCAGCAGCCCAGGCGGGTTGGAAGCTTTCTTT,CASSPGGLEAFF
TRBJ2-7,TRBV27,.,TRBD1,TGTGCCAGCAAAACCGGGACAGGGTTTACCTACGAGCAGTACTTC,CASKTGTGFTYEQYF
TRBJ2-7,TRBV19,.,.,TGTGCCAGTAGTAATCGCAGGGGCGACGAGCAGTACTTC,CASSNRRGDEQYF
TRBJ2-5,TRBV5-6,.,.,TGTGCCAGCACCCCGACTAGGTGGAACCAAGAGACCCAGTACTTC,CASTPTRWNQETQYF
TRBJ1-5,TRBV10-3,few,.,TGTGCCATCAGTGAGTCTTACGGTACTCAGCCCCAGCATTTT,CAISESYGTQPQHF
TRBJ2-7,TRBV18,.,.,TGTGCCAGCTCACCGGGGACAACCTACGAGCAGTACTTC,CASSPGTTYEQYF
TRBJ2-2,TRBV19,.,TRBD2,TGTGCCAGTAGCCCGGGACTAGCGGGCACCGGGGAGCTGTTTTTT,CASSPGLAGTGELFF
TRBJ1-5,TRBV6-1,.,TRBD1,TGTGCCAGCAGTGAACAACAGGGGAATCAGCCCCAGCATTTT,CASSEQQGNQPQHF
TRBJ2-2,TRBV10-3,.,TRBD2,TGTGCCATCAGTGAGTCGAGGGGCGGACTAGCAAGGGAGCTGTTTTTT,CAISESRGGLARELFF
TRBJ2-5,TRBV19,.,TRBD2,TGTGCCTGTAGAAGACTAGCGGGAGGGCCCGGGACCCAGTACTTC,CACRRLAGGPGTQYF
TRBJ1-2,TRBV30,.,TRBD1,TGTGCCTGGAGGGGGACAGGGTCTTGGGGCTACACCTTC,CAWRGTGSWGYTF
TRBJ1-1,TRBV2,few,TRBD1,TGTGCCAGCAGCGCACAGGGGTCTGAAGCTTTCTTT,CASSAQGSEAFF
TRBJ2-2,TRBV7-6,.,.,TGTGCCAGCAGCTTACAAACGGCGGGGAACACCGGGGAGCTGTTTTTT,CASSLQTAGNTGELFF
TRBJ1-1,TRBV10-1,few,TRBD1,TGCGCCAGCAGTGAGTCCCGGACAGGGAACACTGAAGCTTTCTTT,CASSESRTGNTEAFF
TRBJ1-1,TRBV6-5,.,.,TGTGCCAGTCGGTACAGGGTGAACACTGAAGCTTTCTTT,CASRYRVNTEAFF
TRBJ2-1,TRBV5-1,once,.,TGCGCCAGCAGCACATTGGGGGGGCCGGCTGCCTACAATGAGCAGTTCTTC,CASSTLGGPAAYNEQFF
TRBJ1-6,TRBV30,.,TRBD1,TGTGCCTACCTACCCGGGACAGGGGTTCTGAAACATAATTCACCCCTCCACTTT,CAYLPGTGVLKHNSPLHF
TRBJ2-7,TRBV18,.,.,TGTGCCAGCTCACCACCGGGGGGATCCTACGAGCAGTACTTC,CASSPPGGSYEQYF
TRBJ1-2,TRBV11-2,.,TRBD1,TGTGCCAGCAGCTTAAGAAGTGGGACAGCCAACTATGGCTACACCTTC,CASSLRSGTANYGYTF
TRBJ2-7,TRBV5-1,.,.,TGCGCCAGCAGCTTGGAACCAGGAACCTACGAGCAGTACTTC,CASSLEPGTYEQYF
TRBJ2-5,TRBV5-1,.,.,TGCGCCAGCAGGCCGGGTACCACCGGGGGGACCCAGTACTTC,CASRPGTTGGTQYF
TRBJ2-7,TRBV27,.,.,TGTGCCAGCAGTTTGGCCAGGGGTAGCTACGAGCAGTACTTC,CASSLARGSYEQYF
TRBJ1-2,TRBV10-3,.,TRBD1,TGTGCCATCAGTGAAGTTGCAGGGGGCAGTGGCTACACCTTC,CAISEVAGGSGYTF
TRBJ2-3,TRBV6-1,once,TRBD2,TGTGCCAGCAGTGATCGCGGGAGGGTCACAGATACGCAGTATTTT,CASSDRGRVTDTQYF
TRBJ2-7,TRBV5-1,.,TRBD2,TGCGCCAGCAGCTCGGCAGGGGGGACTAGCGACGAGCAGTACTTC,CASSSAGGTSDEQYF
TRBJ2-1,TRBV7-3,once,TRBD2,TGTGCCAGCAGCTTTGAGGGAGGGACCTACAATGAGCAGTTCTTC,CASSFEGGTYNEQFF
TRBJ2-3,TRBV10-1,.,.,TGCGCCAGCAGTAGAGGGGAGGTGGATACGCAGTATTTT,CASSRGEVDTQYF
TRBJ2-3,TRBV5-1,.,TRBD2,TGCGCCAGCAGCTTGGGGCGGGGGGCCCTTCGGGATACGCAGTATTTT,CASSLGRGALRDTQYF
TRBJ2-3,TRBV2,.,TRBD2,TGTGCCAGCAGTGACGGGACTAGCGGGAGGAGGTCAGATACGCAGTATTTT,CASSDGTSGRRSDTQYF
TRBJ1-2,TRBV18,few,.,TGTGCCAGCTCACCACGGGAAGGGGCTCTCTATGGCTACACCTTC,CASSPREGALYGYTF
TRBJ2-7,TRBV7-9,.,.,TGTGCCAGCAGCTTTACCCAGGGGGGCGAGCAGTACTTC,CASSFTQGGEQYF
TRBJ2-7,TRBV18,.,TRBD1,TGTGCCAGCTCTGACAGGGGTAACGGCGAGCAGTACTTC,CASSDRGNGEQYF
TRBJ2-1,TRBV27,.,.,TGTGCCAGCAGTGCGAGCGCACTAGCATTCTACAATGAGCAGTTCTTC,CASSASALAFYNEQFF
TRBJ2-5,TRBV12-1,.,.,TGTGCGGGAAATTTGGGGGGGGGCCAAGAGACCCAGTACTTC,CAGNLGGGQETQYF
TRBJ1-2,TRBV7-6,few,.,TGTGCCAGCAGCCCCACCATAGGGGAAGGCAGCTATGGCTACACCTTC,CASSPTIGEGSYGYTF
TRBJ2-3,TRBV27,.,TRBD2,TGTGCCAGCCGACTAGCGAGCACAGATACGCAGTATTTT,CASRLASTDTQYF
TRBJ1-2,TRBV9,medium-sized,.,TGTGCCAGCAGCGCCGGTCAGGGGCTTTCCACCTATGGCTACACCTTC,CASSAGQGLSTYGYTF
TRBJ1-1,TRBV7-9,.,.,TGTGCCAGCAGCACTAACACTAACACTGAAGCTTTCTTT,CASSTNTNTEAFF
TRBJ2-7,TRBV11-2,.,TRBD1,TGTGCCAGCAGCAAAGTGGGACAGGGGCCCGGGTACTTC,CASSKVGQGPGYF
TRBJ1-6,TRBV19,.,.,TGTGCCAGTAGTTGGGCAGGGGCGAATAATTCACCCCTCCACTTT,CASSWAGANNSPLHF
TRBJ1-6,TRBV4-2,.,.,TGTGCCAGCAGCCAACATTTCCAGAATTCACCCCTCCACTTT,CASSQHFQNSPLHF
TRBJ2-3,TRBV4-2,.,TRBD2,TGTGCCAGCAGCCCTAAGCGGGAGGCTAGCACAGATACGCAGTATTTT,CASSPKREASTDTQYF
TRBJ1-1,TRBV5-4,.,TRBD1,TGTGCCAGCAGCGATCCACCGGGACAGAAAGCTTTCTTT,CASSDPPGQKAFF
TRBJ1-1,TRBV6-5,.,TRBD1,TGTGCCAGCAGTTACCGACAGGGGGGGACTGAAGCTTTCTTT,CASSYRQGGTEAFF
TRBJ2-7,TRBV2,.,TRBD1,TGTGCCAGCAGTGGGGACAGGACCTACGAGCAGTACTTC,CASSGDRTYEQYF
TRBJ1-1,TRBV5-1,.,.,TGCGCCAGCAGCGGTCAGGGATGGAACACTGAAGCTTTCTTT,CASSGQGWNTEAFF
TRBJ1-2,TRBV27,once,.,TGTGCCAGCAGAGAAAGTGGGAGGGATGGCTACACCTTC,CASRESGRDGYTF
TRBJ2-2,TRBV7-6,.,TRBD2,TGTGCCAGCAGCTTTCCTCCTAGCGGGAGGCCCACCGGGGAGCTGTTTTTT,CASSFPPSGRPTGELFF